Sample share makes the clone carrying this T cell receptor beta chain medium-sized. The CDR3 end is not reached by the read, which stops 3 residues before it; the germline J gene fills it in. V was cut by 6 bases and J by 3 bases, with 13 bases left in between. The V gene's germline CDR1 is SQVTM and CDR2 ANQGSEA. The CDR3 has 13 amino acids. Equal genomic DNA amounts from CVID and control samples were sequenced. The protocol was immunoSEQ multiplex PCR, while the TCRdb copy is restricted to in-frame clones and leaves out a portion. The repertoire has some 52,000 clones, none seen only once; the ten largest take nearly 3.5%. The entry originates in a study of T cell clonality in common variable immunodeficiency.

The sample consisted of peripheral blood mononuclear cells. The genes are TRBV29-1 and TRBJ2-3, with D tentatively TRBD1 (5 bases). This TCR was recovered from a person aged 18-70 years in good health. The sequenced CDR3 bases are TGCAGCGTACTCCGGACATTAACAGATACG. This sequence encodes CSVLRTLTDT. The entire CDR3 reads CSVLRTLTDTQYF.